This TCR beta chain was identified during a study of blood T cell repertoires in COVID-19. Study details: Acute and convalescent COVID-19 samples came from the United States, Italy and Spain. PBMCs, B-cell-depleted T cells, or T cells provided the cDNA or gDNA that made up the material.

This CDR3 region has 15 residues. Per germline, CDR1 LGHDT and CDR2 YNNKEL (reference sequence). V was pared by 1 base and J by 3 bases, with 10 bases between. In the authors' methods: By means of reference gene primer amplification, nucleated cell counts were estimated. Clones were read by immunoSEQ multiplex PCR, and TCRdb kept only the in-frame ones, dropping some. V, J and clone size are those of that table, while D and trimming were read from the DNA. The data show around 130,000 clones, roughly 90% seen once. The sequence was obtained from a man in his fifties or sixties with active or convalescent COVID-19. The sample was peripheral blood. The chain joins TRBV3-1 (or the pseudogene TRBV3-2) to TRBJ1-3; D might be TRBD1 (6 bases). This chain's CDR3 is CASSQGVGGGNTIYF. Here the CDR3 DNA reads TGTGCCAGCAGCCAAGGGGTAGGGGGTGGAAACACCATATATTTT.